This TCR beta chain is drawn from a study of blood T cells in healthy people across ages. The V gene's germline CDR1 is SGDLS and CDR2 YYNGEE. The V and J ends lost 5 bases and 0 bases, in that order; junction bases with no gene match: 8. This CDR3 is built from 15 residues. Primed by a sample-barcoded 5' primer and a J-beta primer mix, a second PCR proceeded for about 7 to 11 cycles. TCRdb recomputed calls from the 5' RACE reads with MiXCR, one row per CDR3 protein. The sample shows roughly 1.5 million distinct CDR3 sequences, about 42% of them seen only once. The gene calls are TRBV9 and TRBJ2-7; 7 bases align to TRBD2. Material for sequencing was blood. This sequence originates from a woman aged 18-35 years in good health. The CDR3 sequence is CASSVDSGSSYEQYF. The CDR3 nucleotides are TGTGCCAGCAGTGTTGATAGCGGGTCCTCCTACGAGCAGTACTTC.